This entry concerns a single T cell receptor (beta chain). Clones were read by immunoSEQ multiplex PCR, and TCRdb kept only the in-frame ones, dropping some. In the table there are about 110,000 clones, about nine tenths of which are singletons. The data were taken from a study of blood T cell repertoires in COVID-19. Study at large: Sites across the United States, Italy and Spain contributed samples from acute and convalescent COVID-19. T cells, B-cell-depleted T cells, or PBMCs supplied cDNA or gDNA.

This sequence was found in a man aged 50 to 59 with active or convalescent COVID-19. Sequenced material: peripheral blood.

DNA for the CDR3: TGTGCCAGCAGCCCGAGCTTGAGCTCCTACAATGAGCAGTTCTTC. Its protein is CASSPSLSSYNEQFF. This rearrangement joins TRBV13 to TRBJ2-1; D is undetermined. The CDR3 is made up of 15 amino acids. The germline CDR1 and CDR2 sequences are PRHDT and FYEKMQ (reference sequence). The germline V and J ends were trimmed by 5 bases and 0 bases, with 11 bases remaining between them.